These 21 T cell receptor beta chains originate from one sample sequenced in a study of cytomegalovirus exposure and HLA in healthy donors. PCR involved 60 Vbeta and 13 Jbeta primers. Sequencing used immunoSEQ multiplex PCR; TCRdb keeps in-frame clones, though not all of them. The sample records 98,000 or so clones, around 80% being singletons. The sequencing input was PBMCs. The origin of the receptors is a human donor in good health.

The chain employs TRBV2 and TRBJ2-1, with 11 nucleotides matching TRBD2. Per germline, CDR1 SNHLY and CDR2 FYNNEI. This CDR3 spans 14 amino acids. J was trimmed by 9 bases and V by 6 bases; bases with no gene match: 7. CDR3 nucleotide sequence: TGTGCCAGCAGCGTTAGCGGGAGGGCCGGTGAGCAGTTCTTC. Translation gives CASSVSGRAGEQFF. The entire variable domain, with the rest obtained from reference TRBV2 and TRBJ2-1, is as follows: EPEVTQTPSHQVTQMGQEVILRCVPISNHLYFYWYRQILGQKVEFLVSFYNNEISEKSEIFDDQFSVERPDGSNFTLKIRSTKLEDSAMYFCASSVSGRAGEQFFGPGTRLTVL.

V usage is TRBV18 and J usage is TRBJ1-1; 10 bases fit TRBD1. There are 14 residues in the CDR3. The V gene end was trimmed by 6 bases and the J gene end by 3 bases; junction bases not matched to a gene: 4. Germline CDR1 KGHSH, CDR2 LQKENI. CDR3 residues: CASSLGQGDTEAFF. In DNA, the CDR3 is TGTGCCAGCTCCCTCGGACAGGGGGACACTGAAGCTTTCTTT.

The CDR3 is CASSYLAGVSDTQYF. CDR3 coding DNA: TGTGCCAGCAGTTACTTAGCGGGAGTTTCAGATACGCAGTATTTT. This chain joins TRBV6-5 and TRBJ2-3; 9 bases agree with TRBD2. The trim removed 1 base at V and 4 bases at J, leaving 3 bases unmatched. This CDR3 spans 15 amino acids. CDR1 and CDR2 (germline): MNHEY, SVGAGI.

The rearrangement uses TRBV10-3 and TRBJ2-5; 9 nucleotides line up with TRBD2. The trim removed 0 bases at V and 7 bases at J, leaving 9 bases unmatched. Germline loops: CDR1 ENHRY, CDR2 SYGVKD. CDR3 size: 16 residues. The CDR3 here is CAISESLAGPQWTQYF. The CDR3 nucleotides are TGTGCCATCAGTGAGTCTCTAGCGGGGCCCCAATGGACCCAGTACTTC.

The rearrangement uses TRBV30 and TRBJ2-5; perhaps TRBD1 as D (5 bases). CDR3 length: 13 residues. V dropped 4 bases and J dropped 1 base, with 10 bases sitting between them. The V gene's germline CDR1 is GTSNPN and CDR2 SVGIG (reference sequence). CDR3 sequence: CAWTGYVQETQYF. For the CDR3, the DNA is TGTGCCTGGACAGGGTATGTCCAAGAGACCCAGTACTTC. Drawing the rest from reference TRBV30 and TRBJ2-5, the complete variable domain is SQTIHQWPATLVQPVGSPLSLECTVEGTSNPNLYWYRQAAGRGLQLLFYSVGIGQISSEVPQNLSASRPQDRQFILSSKKLLLSDSGFYLCAWTGYVQETQYFGPGTRLLVL.

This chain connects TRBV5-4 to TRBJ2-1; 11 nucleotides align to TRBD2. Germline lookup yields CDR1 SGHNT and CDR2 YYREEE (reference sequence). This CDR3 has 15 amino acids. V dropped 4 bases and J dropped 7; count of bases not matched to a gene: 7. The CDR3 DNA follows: TGTGCCAGCAGCCAGACTAGCGGGAAGAGGAATGAGCAGTTCTTC. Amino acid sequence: CASSQTSGKRNEQFF.

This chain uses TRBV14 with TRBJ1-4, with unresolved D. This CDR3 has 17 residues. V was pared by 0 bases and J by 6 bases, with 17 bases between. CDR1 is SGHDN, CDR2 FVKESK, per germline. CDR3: CASSQDPSSQAYEKLFF. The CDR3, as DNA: TGTGCCAGCAGCCAAGATCCATCAAGCCAGGCGTATGAAAAACTGTTTTTT.

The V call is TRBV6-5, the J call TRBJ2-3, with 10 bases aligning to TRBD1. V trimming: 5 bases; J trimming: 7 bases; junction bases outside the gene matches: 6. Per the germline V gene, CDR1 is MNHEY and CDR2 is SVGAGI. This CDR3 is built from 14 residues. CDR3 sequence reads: CASSPGTGVYTQYF. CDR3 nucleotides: TGTGCCAGCAGTCCCGGGACAGGGGTGTATACGCAGTATTTT.

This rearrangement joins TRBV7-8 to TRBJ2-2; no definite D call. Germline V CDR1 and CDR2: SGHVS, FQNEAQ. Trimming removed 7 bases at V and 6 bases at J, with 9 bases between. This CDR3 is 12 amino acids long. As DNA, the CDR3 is TGTGCCAGCACCTCTCGGGCCGGGGAGCTGTTTTTT. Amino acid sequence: CASTSRAGELFF.

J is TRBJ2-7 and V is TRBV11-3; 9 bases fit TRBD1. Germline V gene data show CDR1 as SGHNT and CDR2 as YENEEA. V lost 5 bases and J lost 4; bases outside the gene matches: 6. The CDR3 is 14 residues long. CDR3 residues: CASSRQGGEYEQYF. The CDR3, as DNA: TGTGCCAGCAGCCGACAGGGGGGCGAATACGAGCAGTACTTC. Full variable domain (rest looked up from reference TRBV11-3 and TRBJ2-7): EAGVVQSPRYKIIEKKQPVAFWCNPISGHNTLYWYLQNLGQGPELLIRYENEEAVDDSQLPKDRFSAERLKGVDSTLKIQPAELGDSAVYLCASSRQGGEYEQYFGPGTRLTVT.

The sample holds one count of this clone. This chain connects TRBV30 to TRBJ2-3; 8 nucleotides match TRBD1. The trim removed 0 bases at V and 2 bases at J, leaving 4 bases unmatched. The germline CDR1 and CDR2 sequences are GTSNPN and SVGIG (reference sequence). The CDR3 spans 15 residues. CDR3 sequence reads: CAWSVRTGLTDTQYF. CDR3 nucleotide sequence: TGTGCCTGGAGTGTTCGGACAGGGCTCACAGATACGCAGTATTTT.

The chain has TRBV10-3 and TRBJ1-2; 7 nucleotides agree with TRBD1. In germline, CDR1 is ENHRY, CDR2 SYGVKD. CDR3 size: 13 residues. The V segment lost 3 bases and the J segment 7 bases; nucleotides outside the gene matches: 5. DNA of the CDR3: TGTGCCATCAGTGAAGGGGGCCCCCGTGGCTACACCTTC. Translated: CAISEGGPRGYTF.

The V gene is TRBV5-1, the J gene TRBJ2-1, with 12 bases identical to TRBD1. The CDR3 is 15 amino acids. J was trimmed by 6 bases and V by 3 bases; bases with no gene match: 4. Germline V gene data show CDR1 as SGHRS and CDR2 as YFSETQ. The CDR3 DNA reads TGCGCCAGCAGCTCGGGACAGGGGGCCGGCAATGAGCAGTTCTTC. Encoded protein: CASSSGQGAGNEQFF.

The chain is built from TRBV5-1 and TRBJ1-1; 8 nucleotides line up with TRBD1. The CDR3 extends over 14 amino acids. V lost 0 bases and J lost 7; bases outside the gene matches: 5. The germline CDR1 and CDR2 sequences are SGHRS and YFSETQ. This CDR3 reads CASSLAGGQFEAFF. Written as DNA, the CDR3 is TGCGCCAGCAGCTTGGCAGGGGGCCAATTTGAAGCTTTCTTT.

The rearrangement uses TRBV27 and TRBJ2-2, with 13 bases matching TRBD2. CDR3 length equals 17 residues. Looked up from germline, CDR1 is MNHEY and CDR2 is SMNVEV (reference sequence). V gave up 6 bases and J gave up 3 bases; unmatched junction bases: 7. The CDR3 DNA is TGTGCCAGCAGGCGGACTAGCGGGAGACTCCACACCGGGGAGCTGTTTTTT. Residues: CASRRTSGRLHTGELFF.

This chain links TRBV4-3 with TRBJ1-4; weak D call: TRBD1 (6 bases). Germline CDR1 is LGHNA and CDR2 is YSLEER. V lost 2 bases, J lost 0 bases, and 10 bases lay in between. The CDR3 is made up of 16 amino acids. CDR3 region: CASSQTGSPTNEKLFF. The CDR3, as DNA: TGCGCCAGCAGCCAAACAGGGTCCCCAACTAATGAAAAACTGTTTTTT.

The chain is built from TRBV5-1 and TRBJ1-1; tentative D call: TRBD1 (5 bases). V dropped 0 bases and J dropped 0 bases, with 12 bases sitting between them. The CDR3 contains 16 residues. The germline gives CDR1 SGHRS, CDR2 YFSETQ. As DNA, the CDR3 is TGCGCCAGCAGCTTGGACGCAGGGAAGTTGAACACTGAAGCTTTCTTT. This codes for CASSLDAGKLNTEAFF.

CDR3 loop: CASSRFLARETQYF. In nucleotides, the CDR3 is TGTGCCAGCAGTCGGTTTTTAGCCCGAGAGACCCAGTACTTC. This chain uses TRBV6-5 with TRBJ2-5, with D unresolved. Germline V gene lookup returns CDR1 MNHEY and CDR2 SVGAGI. CDR3 size: 14 residues. V lost 5 bases and J 4 bases, leaving 14 bases between the germline ends.

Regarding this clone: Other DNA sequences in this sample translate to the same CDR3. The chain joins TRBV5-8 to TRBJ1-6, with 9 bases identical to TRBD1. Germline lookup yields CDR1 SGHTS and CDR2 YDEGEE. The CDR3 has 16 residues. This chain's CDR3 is CASPGQGLVYNSPLHF. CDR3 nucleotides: TGTGCTAGCCCGGGACAGGGACTGGTTTATAATTCACCCCTCCACTTT.

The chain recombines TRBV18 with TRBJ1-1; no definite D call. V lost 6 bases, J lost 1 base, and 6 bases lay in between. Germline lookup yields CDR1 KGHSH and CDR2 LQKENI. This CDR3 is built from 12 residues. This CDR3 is CASSEGNTEAFF. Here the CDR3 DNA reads TGTGCCAGCTCGGAGGGGAACACTGAAGCTTTCTTT.

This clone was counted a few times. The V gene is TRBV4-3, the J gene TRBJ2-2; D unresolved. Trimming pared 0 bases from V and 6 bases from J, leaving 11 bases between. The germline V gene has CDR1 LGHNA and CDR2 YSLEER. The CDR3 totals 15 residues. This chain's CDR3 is CASSQDLVVPGELFF. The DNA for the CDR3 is TGCGCCAGCAGCCAAGATTTGGTAGTCCCCGGGGAGCTGTTTTTT.